The next 2 T cell receptor beta chains were all read from a single sample in a study of shared clonotypes between healthy human individuals. Clones were sequenced by immunoSEQ multiplex PCR, and TCRdb holds only the in-frame ones, with some missing. The top ten hold roughly 0.13% of the sample, which has some 2,400,000 clones, more than 90% seen once. Sample: naive CD4+ T cells sorted from blood. Documented subset: CD45RA+ positively selected. All receptors derive from a man aged 18 to 29 in good health.

The chain links TRBV29-1 to TRBJ2-1, with 8 positions matching TRBD2. CDR1 SQVTM and CDR2 ANQGSEA come from the germline V gene. V trimming: 6 bases; J trimming: 10 bases; junction bases outside the gene matches: 11. The CDR3 totals 13 residues. In nucleotides, the CDR3 is TGCAGCGTAGCGGGACTCCGGGAGGGCGAGCAGTTCTTC. It yields the protein CSVAGLREGEQFF.

This sequence joins TRBV2 and TRBJ1-1; D call uncertain. This CDR3 is built from 13 residues. Trimming stripped 1 base from V and 7 bases from J, with 10 bases between. CDR1 and CDR2 from the germline V gene are SNHLY and FYNNEI. CDR3 DNA: TGTGCCAGCAGTGAAGATGACACACTTGAAGCTTTCTTT. Amino acids: CASSEDDTLEAFF. Full variable domain (outside the CDR3, taken from reference TRBV2 and TRBJ1-1): EPEVTQTPSHQVTQMGQEVILRCVPISNHLYFYWYRQILGQKVEFLVSFYNNEISEKSEIFDDQFSVERPDGSNFTLKIRSTKLEDSAMYFCASSEDDTLEAFFGQGTRLTVV.